The TCR beta chain under discussion was sequenced for a study of T cell clonality in common variable immunodeficiency. Study-wide points: In common variable immunodeficiency, TCR beta chains reportedly carried fewer deletions and N-nucleotide insertions. Fewer TCRbeta clones were shared among CVID subjects than controls.

Of CVID subjects, 15 were female and fewer than 30 male, mean age about 40. Donors gave roughly 5 to 8 ml heparinized peripheral whole blood. Equal genomic DNA amounts from CVID and control samples were sequenced. TCRdb's copy holds only in-frame clones and misses some; the assay was immunoSEQ multiplex PCR. The sample includes fewer than 40,000 clones, none of them occurring once. The sample holds many counts of this clone. No antigen is known for it. From the germline J gene comes the end of the CDR3, since the read stops 3 residues before it. Looked up from germline, CDR1 is MNHEY and CDR2 is SVGEGT. The CDR3 spans 12 residues. The V end was cut by 10 bases, the J end by 0 bases, with 9 bases between.

V usage is TRBV6-2 or TRBV6-3 and J usage is TRBJ1-1, with unresolved D. The sample was peripheral blood mononuclear cells. The receptor was isolated from a human donor with common variable immunodeficiency. The CDR3 is CAIQRLNTEAFF. CDR3 DNA, as far as it was read: TGTGCCATCCAGAGGTTGAACACTGAA.